The entry that follows covers one T cell receptor (beta chain) sequence. This sample stems from a study of blood T cell repertoires in COVID-19. Clinical history as reported by participants underpinned cohort assignment. Assay used: immunoSEQ multiplex PCR; TCRdb lists only in-frame clones, some missing. The sample shows some 270,000 clones, around 92% of them seen only once. J lost 9 bases, V lost 1 base, and 8 bases had no gene match. Germline assignment: CDR1 LGHDT and CDR2 YNNKEL (reference sequence). There are 15 residues in the CDR3. Material for sequencing was PBMCs or T cells enriched from blood (not recorded which). This rearrangement joins TRBV3-1 (or the pseudogene TRBV3-2) to TRBJ2-7; 11 bases line up with TRBD1. The origin of this receptor is an older woman who had recovered from COVID-19. The chain's CDR3 is CASSQAGTGGWGQYF. The CDR3 DNA reads TGTGCCAGCAGCCAAGCCGGGACAGGGGGTTGGGGGCAGTACTTC.